The T cell receptor beta chain under discussion was sequenced for a study of naive and memory T cell subsets. Both TRBC1 and TRBC2 were covered by a beta constant-region primer of two equimolar oligonucleotides. The ligated cDNA underwent four PCR rounds using SP2 and nested alpha and beta constant-region primers. Each CDR3 protein gets one entry after TCRdb re-called the UMI-ligation and nested PCR reads with MiXCR. The table shows about 120,000 distinct CDR3 sequences, with over 30% occurring only once. CMV status came from CD4+ IFNgamma after overnight CMV lysate stimulation. Sequential positive selection took CD4 T cells first, then CD8 T cells. V gave up 2 bases and J gave up 8 bases; unmatched junction bases: 7. CDR1 SGDLS and CDR2 YYNGEE come from the germline V gene. CDR3 length equals 14 residues.

The gene calls are TRBV9 and TRBJ2-1; 7 positions agree with TRBD2. Sequenced material: central memory CD4+ T cells from blood. This TCR was recovered from a human donor in good health. This CDR3 reads CASSVSGWVDEQFF. DNA of the CDR3: TGTGCCAGCAGCGTTAGCGGGTGGGTCGATGAGCAGTTCTTC.